This T cell receptor beta chain is from a study of blood T cell repertoires in COVID-19. Profiled with immunoSEQ multiplex PCR; TCRdb holds only in-frame clones, not every one. The sample carries more than 250,000 clones, roughly 91% recorded once. Germline V gene lookup returns CDR1 MNHEY and CDR2 SVGAGI. The CDR3 sequence is 14 residues long. Trimming removed 6 bases from V and 3 bases from J, with 14 bases in between. The V gene is TRBV6-5, the J gene TRBJ1-1; possibly TRBD1 for D (5 bases). The source material was peripheral blood. The TCR sequence derives from a man between 50 and 59 years old with active or convalescent COVID-19. The DNA of the CDR3 is TGTGCCAGCAGCCTCGCGCGGGGGGACACTGAAGCTTTCTTT. It specifies CASSLARGDTEAFF.